Each of the 5 T cell receptor beta chains below was sequenced from the same sample in a study of T cell responses to AZD1222 COVID-19 vaccine. TCRdb's copy holds only in-frame clones and misses some; the assay was immunoSEQ multiplex PCR. Found here are 150,000 to 200,000 clones, approximately 94% of them singletons; the top ten hold 0.95% to 1.1%. The material was peripheral blood, obtained 28 days after the second AZD1222 dose. The receptors were gathered from an adult who received the AZD1222 COVID-19 vaccine.

This clone is a singleton in its sample. V is TRBV5-4 and J is TRBJ1-3; D is uncertain. The CDR3 consists of 15 residues. Trimming cost V 0 bases and J 2 bases, with 9 bases left between them. The V gene's germline CDR1 is SGHNT and CDR2 YYREEE (reference sequence). CDR3 amino acids: CASSLERAPGNTIYF. In DNA form, the CDR3 reads TGTGCCAGCAGCTTGGAGAGGGCGCCTGGAAACACCATATATTTT.

This clone was seen a single time. The rearrangement joins TRBV5-4 to TRBJ1-1, with D possibly matching TRBD1 (5 bases). The V end lost 0 bases, the J end lost 7 bases, and 7 bases lay between the germline ends. CDR1 is SGHNT, CDR2 YYREEE, per germline (reference sequence). CDR3 length: 12 residues. CDR3 in amino acids: CASSLEGSEAFF. CDR3 DNA: TGTGCCAGCAGCTTGGAGGGGAGTGAAGCTTTCTTT. Based on the CDR3 plus reference TRBV5-4 and TRBJ1-1, the full variable domain is ETGVTQSPTHLIKTRGQQVTLRCSSQSGHNTVSWYQQALGQGPQFIFQYYREEENGRGNFPPRFSGLQFPNYSSELNVNALELDDSALYLCASSLEGSEAFFGQGTRLTVV.

This clone was seen a handful of times. The V call is TRBV3-1 (or the pseudogene TRBV3-2), the J call TRBJ1-1; D gene ambiguous. Germline CDR1 LGHDT, CDR2 YNNKEL (reference sequence). V lost 5 bases and J 7 bases, leaving 14 bases between the germline ends. The CDR3 has 13 residues. The CDR3 DNA reads as TGTGCCAGCAGCTACCAACAAACTGGTGAAGCTTTCTTT. Translation gives CASSYQQTGEAFF.

This chain uses TRBV19 with TRBJ1-2; D remains ambiguous. The CDR3 contains 13 residues. Deletions cut 3 bases from V and 2 bases from J, with 7 bases between. Germline values: CDR1 LNHDA, CDR2 SQIVND (reference sequence). The DNA for the CDR3 is TGTGCCAGTAGTATTTCGGGGAACTATGGCTACACCTTC. The encoded protein is CASSISGNYGYTF.

This chain connects TRBV13 to TRBJ1-4; weak D call: TRBD1 (5 bases). V was trimmed by 4 bases and J by 4 bases, leaving 10 bases between them. The germline gives CDR1 PRHDT, CDR2 FYEKMQ (reference sequence). This CDR3 contains 14 residues. Written as DNA, the CDR3 is TGTGCCAGCAGCTCCCGGGGGAATAATGAAAAACTGTTTTTT. Amino acids: CASSSRGNNEKLFF. Variable domain in full (rest from reference TRBV13 and TRBJ1-4): AAGVIQSPRHLIKEKRETATLKCYPIPRHDTVYWYQQGPGQDPQFLISFYEKMQSDKGSIPDRFSAQQFSDYHSELNMSSLELGDSALYFCASSSRGNNEKLFFGSGTQLSVL.